This T cell receptor (beta chain) was captured in a study of cytomegalovirus exposure and HLA in healthy donors. Regarding the study as a whole: Previously analyzed data showed that most TCR beta V segments were productive at a frequency of about 87% or about 30%. Reported performance of the classifier showed diagnosis of cytomegalovirus status with high specificity and sensitivity. CMV serostatus was the only recorded immune exposure for donors.

Use of 60 Vbeta and 13 Jbeta primers characterized the PCR. TCRdb keeps only in-frame clones here, not all; method: immunoSEQ multiplex PCR. Counted here are approximately 88,000 clones, about 80% occurring once; the ten biggest clones make up 1.2% to 1.5%. The CDR3 consists of 15 residues. CDR1 and CDR2 (germline): SGHTA, FQGNSA. With respect to this clone: Its target is unknown.

The source of this sequence is a male donor in good health and CMV-seronegative. This rearrangement joins TRBV7-2 to TRBJ2-5; D gene ambiguous. The assigned J gene may be wrong: the sequence end matches TRBJ2-7 better. The specimen was PBMCs. This chain's CDR3 is CASSPSHTDSYEQYF. CDR3 sequence (DNA): TGTGCCAGCAGCCCCAGCCATACAGATTCCTACGAGCAGTACTTC.